The 21 T cell receptor beta chains below were found in one sample sequenced in a study of blood T cells in healthy people across ages. Alongside a J-beta primer mix, a sample-barcoded 5' primer served in a second PCR lasting roughly 6 to 11 cycles. TCRdb processed the 5' RACE reads anew with MiXCR; each CDR3 protein has one entry. This table holds about 1.5 million distinct CDR3 sequences, approximately 39% found once. The material sequenced was blood. These TCRs come from a woman aged 18-29 years in good health.

CDR3 nucleotides: TGCAGTGTTGACGGGACTAGCGGGACAGATACGCAGTATTTT. Translated: CSVDGTSGTDTQYF. This rearrangement joins TRBV20-1 to TRBJ2-3, with 12 bases fitting TRBD2. This CDR3 has 14 amino acids. Germline CDR1 reads DFQATT; CDR2 reads SNEGSKA (reference sequence). V lost 7 bases and J lost 3; bases outside the gene matches: 5.

V gene TRBV20-1 combines with J gene TRBJ2-1; 15 nucleotides match TRBD2. The CDR3 consists of 15 residues. The V segment lost 6 bases and the J segment 4 bases; nucleotides outside the gene matches: 4. Per germline, CDR1 DFQATT and CDR2 SNEGSKA (reference sequence). CDR3 protein: CSARTSGGEYNEQFF. The CDR3 nucleotides are TGCAGTGCCCGGACTAGCGGGGGGGAATACAATGAGCAGTTCTTC.

This clonotype came up a few times. V and J are TRBV4-1 and TRBJ2-1; D is undetermined. CDR3 length: 11 amino acids. Germline CDR1 reads MGHRA; CDR2 reads YSYEKL. V was cut by 0 bases and J by 13 bases, with 7 bases left in between. CDR3: CASSQDRAQFF. As DNA, the CDR3 is TGCGCCAGCAGCCAAGACCGTGCCCAGTTCTTC.

The chain employs TRBV6-5 and TRBJ2-7; tentatively, D is TRBD1 (5 bases). The V end was cut by 6 bases, the J end by 5 bases, with 17 bases between. This CDR3 has 14 residues. The germline gives CDR1 MNHEY, CDR2 SVGAGI. CDR3 amino acids: CASSLYRNSDEQYF. Here the CDR3 DNA reads TGTGCCAGCAGCTTATACAGGAACAGCGACGAGCAGTACTTC.

V is TRBV20-1 and J is TRBJ1-2; D uncertain. Germline V CDR1 and CDR2: DFQATT, SNEGSKA (reference sequence). V shed 7 bases and J shed 8 bases, with 23 bases lying between them. This CDR3 has 14 residues. The CDR3 DNA reads as TGCAGTGTCCCCAGGCGCGGGCCGGACTTAGGCTACACCTTC. This translates into CSVPRRGPDLGYTF.

The gene calls are TRBV19 and TRBJ2-1; 11 bases match TRBD2. Germline V gene lookup returns CDR1 LNHDA and CDR2 SQIVND (reference sequence). The CDR3 is 15 residues long. Trimming took 4 bases from V and 7 from J; bases not matched to a gene: 6. Here the CDR3 DNA reads TGTGCCAGTAGTACCCTAGCGGGGGGTAAAAATGAGCAGTTCTTC. Translation: CASSTLAGGKNEQFF. Combining the CDR3 with reference TRBV19 and TRBJ2-1 gives the whole variable domain DGGITQSPKYLFRKEGQNVTLSCEQNLNHDAMYWYRQDPGQGLRLIYYSQIVNDFQKGDIAEGYSVSREKKESFPLTVTSAQKNPTAFYLCASSTLAGGKNEQFFGPGTRLTVL.

This clonotype showed up just a few times. The CDR3 DNA reads TGTGCCAGCAGTGAATGGCTGGGAGAGCAGTACTTC. This gives the protein CASSEWLGEQYF. The rearrangement uses TRBV2 and TRBJ2-5, with a weak D call TRBD2 (5 bases). Germline values: CDR1 SNHLY, CDR2 FYNNEI. This CDR3 is 12 amino acids long. Trimming removed 2 bases at V and 11 bases at J, with 12 bases between.

There are a few counts of this clonotype. The chain combines TRBV21-1 with TRBJ2-7; the table's D call TRBD1 went unverified against the DNA. TRBV21-1 is shown as a pseudogene. The CDR3 sequence is 13 residues long. CDR3 sequence: CASTWDRESEQYF. The CDR3 coding sequence is TGTGCCAGCACCTGGGACAGGGAAAGCGAGCAGTACTTC.

This rearrangement joins TRBV27 to TRBJ2-3, with TRBD1 matching 7 bases. The CDR3 loop spans 16 amino acids. CDR1 and CDR2 (germline): MNHEY, SMNVEV (reference sequence). V was pared by 8 bases and J by 2 bases, with 13 bases of the junction left unmatched. The CDR3 is CASSSTGALYTDTQYF. CDR3 nucleotide sequence: TGTGCCAGCTCCTCAACAGGGGCCCTCTACACAGATACGCAGTATTTT.

This clonotype was observed a few times. This chain uses TRBV4-3 with TRBJ1-1; TRBD1 agrees at 7 bases. V gave up 0 bases and J gave up 0 bases; unmatched junction bases: 10. The germline gives CDR1 LGHNA, CDR2 YSLEER. This CDR3 is built from 18 residues. The CDR3 region is CASSQDPHTGQMNTEAFF. Here the CDR3 DNA reads TGCGCCAGCAGCCAAGACCCACACACGGGACAGATGAACACTGAAGCTTTCTTT.

The chain recombines TRBV13 with TRBJ2-1; 11 nucleotides align to TRBD2. This CDR3 is built from 16 residues. With 2 bases clipped from V and 8 bases from J, the junction kept 8 bases outside the gene matches. Germline CDR1 and CDR2: PRHDT and FYEKMQ (reference sequence). In nucleotides, the CDR3 is TGTGCCAGCAGCTTAATACTAGCGGGAGCCAACTATGAGCAGTTCTTC. Its translation is CASSLILAGANYEQFF.

The V call is TRBV10-3, the J call TRBJ1-3; a possible D gene is TRBD1 (5 bases). The CDR3 extends over 15 amino acids. Per the germline V gene, CDR1 is ENHRY and CDR2 is SYGVKD. V was shortened by 3 bases and J by 0 bases, with 9 bases between the two germline ends. Here the CDR3 reads CAISDGANSGNTIYF. The CDR3, as DNA: TGTGCCATCAGTGATGGGGCAAACTCTGGAAACACCATATATTTT.

Remarks on this clonotype: Given a far larger clone just one base away, this is likely a sequencing read error. The CDR3 sequence is CASSRTSSSYEQYF. The CDR3, as DNA: TGTGCCAGCAGCCGGACTAGCAGCTCCTACGAGCAGTACTTC. The V gene is TRBV3-1, the J gene TRBJ2-5; 8 bases fit TRBD2. The J call may be incorrect, as the DNA end agrees better with TRBJ2-7. The CDR3 sequence is 14 residues long. Germline V gene lookup returns CDR1 LGHDT and CDR2 YNNKEL (reference sequence).

V usage is TRBV6-5 and J usage is TRBJ1-2; D gene ambiguous. The CDR3 extends over 14 amino acids. Trimming stripped 2 bases from V and 8 bases from J, with 15 bases between. CDR1 MNHEY and CDR2 SVGAGI come from the germline V gene. Written as DNA, the CDR3 is TGTGCCAGCAGTTACCGATTACCCGAATCGGGCTACACCTTC. This gives the protein CASSYRLPESGYTF.

This clonotype was counted only a few times. The rearrangement links TRBV7-9 to TRBJ2-3, with D tentatively TRBD1 (6 bases). CDR3 length: 16 amino acids. V dropped 5 bases and J dropped 3 bases, with 18 bases sitting between them. Per germline, CDR1 SEHNR and CDR2 FQNEAQ (reference sequence). The CDR3 sequence: CASSHLTGTRTDTQYF. The CDR3 bases are TGTGCCAGCAGCCACCTTACAGGGACACGGACAGATACGCAGTATTTT.

This clonotype was detected a few times. The chain couples TRBV29-1 to TRBJ2-3; D is possibly TRBD1 (6 bases). The length of the CDR3 is 16 residues. Germline CDR1 SQVTM, CDR2 ANQGSEA. V lost 0 bases and J 1 base, leaving 14 bases between the germline ends. The CDR3 DNA is TGCAGCGTTGAAGAACAGGGTCGTGGCGGCACAGATACGCAGTATTTT. Translated, it gives CSVEEQGRGGTDTQYF.

This clonotype has a handful of counts. The rearrangement uses TRBV28 and TRBJ2-1; 10 nucleotides agree with TRBD2. V shed 6 bases, J shed 0 bases, and the junction held 8 bases outside the gene matches. Germline CDR1 and CDR2: MDHEN and SYDVKM. There are 17 residues in the CDR3. In nucleotides, the CDR3 is TGTGCCAGCAGAACCAGGACTAGCGGTAGCTCCTACAATGAGCAGTTCTTC. Amino acids: CASRTRTSGSSYNEQFF.

Only a few counts were recorded for this clonotype. The J gene is TRBJ1-2, the V gene TRBV29-1; weak D call: TRBD1 (5 bases). Trimming shortened V by 7 bases and J by 5 bases, and 17 bases separated the two germline ends. CDR3 size: 13 residues. Germline V gene data show CDR1 as SQVTM and CDR2 as ANQGSEA. CDR3 nucleotide sequence: TGCAGCGGCGCGAACCCGGGACGGTATGGCTACACCTTC. As protein: CSGANPGRYGYTF.

The chain employs TRBV11-2 and TRBJ1-2; a possible D gene is TRBD1 (5 bases). CDR1 is SGHAT, CDR2 FQNNGV, per germline. Trimming shortened V by 2 bases and J by 3 bases, and 13 bases separated the two germline ends. The CDR3 runs to 15 residues. The CDR3 loop reads CASSLWQGQDYGYTF. In nucleotides, the CDR3 is TGTGCCAGCAGCTTATGGCAGGGTCAAGACTATGGCTACACCTTC.

The chain uses TRBV7-9 and TRBJ1-6; TRBD1 agrees at 8 bases. V trimming: 4 bases; J trimming: 5 bases; junction bases outside the gene matches: 4. Per the germline V gene, CDR1 is SEHNR and CDR2 is FQNEAQ (reference sequence). The CDR3 is 15 amino acids. In DNA form, the CDR3 reads TGTGCCAGCAGCTGGGGACAGGCCGATAATTCACCCCTCCACTTT. Protein: CASSWGQADNSPLHF. The entire variable domain, with the rest obtained from reference TRBV7-9 and TRBJ1-6, is as follows: DTGVSQNPRHKITKRGQNVTFRCDPISEHNRLYWYRQTLGQGPEFLTYFQNEAQLEKSRLLSDRFSAERPKGSFSTLEIQRTEQGDSAMYLCASSWGQADNSPLHFGNGTRLTVT.

Notes on this clonotype: Compared with germline, one end of the junction differs, possibly owing to a read error. This chain joins TRBV7-2 and TRBJ2-3; TRBD2 matches at 8 bases. There are 12 residues in the CDR3. Per germline, CDR1 SGHTA and CDR2 FQGNSA. CDR3 bases: TGTGCCAGCAGTTTAGGCGGGGGGACGCAGTATTTT. Its translation: CASSLGGGTQYF.